In this sample, the clone carrying this TCR beta chain turned up a few times. The source of the sample is a study of T-cell reconstitution after alpha-beta-depleted transplantation in children. A library of TCRbeta sequences, prepared with unique molecular identifiers, was generated. In TCRdb, the PCR reads were re-called with MiXCR into one record per CDR3 protein. Among 350,000 to 450,000 distinct CDR3 sequences listed, 10% to 15% were seen once. The V segment lost 6 bases and the J segment 3 bases; nucleotides outside the gene matches: 5. The CDR3 contains 13 residues. Germline CDR1 and CDR2: DFQATT and SNEGSKA (reference sequence).

The specimen was PBMCs, collected from the stem cell graft. The receptor was derived from a human donor who donated a stem cell graft to a child with Fanconi anemia. The chain joins TRBV20-1 to TRBJ2-5, with 9 nucleotides matching TRBD1. The CDR3 DNA reads TGCAGTGCCTGCGACAGGGGGAAAGAGACCCAGTACTTC. This translates into CSACDRGKETQYF.